Following are 25 T cell receptor beta chains from one sample sequenced in a study of metastatic and nonmetastatic thyroid tumors. TCRdb re-called the PCR reads via MiXCR. The sample consists of 30,000 to 45,000 clones, around 20% of them appearing once. Until they underwent thyroid surgery, no patient had received any treatment. The sample comprised blood. The receptors stem from a female donor with papillary thyroid cancer or a benign thyroid nodule (not recorded which). Some clones in this sample may be carry-over from other donors' samples.

By sample fraction, this clone is medium-sized. The chain couples TRBV6-1 to TRBJ1-2; a weak D match, TRBD1 (5 bases). CDR1 MNHNS and CDR2 SASEGT come from the germline V gene. Trimming shortened V by 5 bases and J by 7 bases, and 26 bases separated the two germline ends. CDR3 length: 17 residues. CDR3 region: CASSSTGIRDGISGYTF. The CDR3 DNA reads TGTGCCAGCAGTTCTACAGGTATCAGGGACGGAATATCTGGCTACACCTTC.

This clone came up many times. The CDR3, as DNA: TGTGCCAGCAGCTTGACAGAACAAGAGACCCAGTACTTC. Protein sequence: CASSLTEQETQYF. The chain recombines TRBV5-5 with TRBJ2-5; D is unclear. From germline, CDR1 is SGHKS and CDR2 YYEKEE (reference sequence). The CDR3 runs to 13 residues. The V end was cut by 1 base, the J end by 2 bases, with 6 bases between.

This clone ranks as medium-sized. The J gene is TRBJ1-5, the V gene TRBV20-1; 7 positions match TRBD1. Trimming cost V 5 bases and J 3 bases; bases outside gene matches: 7. Germline values: CDR1 DFQATT, CDR2 SNEGSKA (reference sequence). The CDR3 runs to 14 residues. CDR3 nucleotide sequence: TGCAGTGCTGGGACAGCCATCCTCAATCAGCCCCAGCATTTT. This gives the protein CSAGTAILNQPQHF.

This clone was seen ten or more times. V is TRBV29-1 and J is TRBJ2-1; 9 bases map to TRBD2. The germline gives CDR1 SQVTM, CDR2 ANQGSEA. V shed 7 bases, J shed 5 bases, and the junction held 12 bases outside the gene matches. The CDR3 covers 15 residues. CDR3 region: CSAREREVSDNEQFF. The DNA for the CDR3 is TGCAGCGCCCGCGAGCGGGAGGTTTCGGACAATGAGCAGTTCTTC.

This clone was recorded many times. V gene TRBV15 combines with J gene TRBJ2-3, with a weak D call TRBD2 (6 bases). This CDR3 spans 14 amino acids. Germline loops: CDR1 LNHNV, CDR2 YYDKDF (reference sequence). V was clipped by 0 bases and J by 5 bases, with 9 bases between them. The CDR3 DNA is TGTGCCACCAGCAGAGATCTCGGGGGAGATACGCAGTATTTT. This gives the protein CATSRDLGGDTQYF.

This clone was counted many times. Other nucleotide sequences from this sample produce the same CDR3. The V call is TRBV30, the J call TRBJ1-3, with a possible D match to TRBD1 (6 bases). There are 16 residues in the CDR3. Germline V gene sequence: CDR1 GTSNPN, CDR2 SVGIG (reference sequence). With 1 base removed from V and 0 bases from J, the gap between germline ends came to 13 bases. CDR3 DNA sequence: TGTGCCTGGAGTGGAGGGGGGGTTATCTCTGGAAACACCATATATTTT. Its protein product is CAWSGGGVISGNTIYF.

V and J are TRBV6-1 and TRBJ1-1, with TRBD1 as a possible D gene (5 bases). The germline V and J ends were trimmed by 7 bases and 0 bases, with 9 bases remaining between them. The CDR3 has 13 amino acids. Germline CDR1 MNHNS, CDR2 SASEGT. The CDR3 is CASTGTMNTEAFF. CDR3 coding DNA: TGTGCCAGCACGGGGACCATGAACACTGAAGCTTTCTTT.

This clone was counted at least ten times. The chain joins TRBV9 to TRBJ1-5, with a weak D call TRBD1 (5 bases). The CDR3 length is 13 residues. V was trimmed by 8 bases and J by 5 bases, leaving 14 bases between them. CDR1 is SGDLS and CDR2 is YYNGEE in the germline V gene. CDR3 sequence: CASGGGWDQPQHF. The CDR3 DNA sequence: TGTGCCAGTGGGGGGGGTTGGGATCAGCCCCAGCATTTT.

The chain links TRBV5-1 to TRBJ2-7; D is unclear. CDR3 length equals 16 residues. The V gene's germline CDR1 is SGHRS and CDR2 YFSETQ. Trimming removed 4 bases at V and 6 bases at J, with 23 bases between. The CDR3 is CASSGRPDVVHTEQYF. CDR3 nucleotides: TGCGCCAGCAGCGGGCGGCCGGACGTGGTCCATACCGAGCAGTACTTC.

This clone was seen repeatedly, ten times or more. The same CDR3 arises from other DNA sequences in this sample as well. This sequence joins TRBV27 and TRBJ1-1; D not resolved. The CDR3 loop spans 12 amino acids. Trimming pared 6 bases from V and 1 base from J, leaving 6 bases between. Germline CDR1 is MNHEY and CDR2 is SMNVEV (reference sequence). CDR3 residues: CASRGTNTEAFF. CDR3 sequence (DNA): TGTGCCAGCAGGGGCACGAACACTGAAGCTTTCTTT.

At least ten counts were recorded for this clone. The genes are TRBV2 and TRBJ2-1; 10 bases are shared with TRBD1. The junction had 8 bases not matched to a gene; V was cut back by 6 bases and J by 12 bases. The germline V gene encodes CDR1 SNHLY and CDR2 FYNNEI. This CDR3 is 13 amino acids long. CDR3 nucleotides: TGTGCCAGCAGACCAAGACAGGGGGCGGCGCAGTTCTTC. Protein sequence: CASRPRQGAAQFF. The whole variable domain, filled in from reference TRBV2 and TRBJ2-1, reads EPEVTQTPSHQVTQMGQEVILRCVPISNHLYFYWYRQILGQKVEFLVSFYNNEISEKSEIFDDQFSVERPDGSNFTLKIRSTKLEDSAMYFCASRPRQGAAQFFGPGTRLTVL.

This clone was seen many times. The V gene is TRBV5-1, the J gene TRBJ2-5; unclear D gene. This CDR3 spans 15 amino acids. Trimming removed 0 bases at V and 0 bases at J, with 9 bases between. CDR1 and CDR2 from the germline V gene are SGHRS and YFSETQ. The CDR3 DNA is TGCGCCAGCAGCTTGGAGGGCAGGTACCAAGAGACCCAGTACTTC. It specifies CASSLEGRYQETQYF.

This clone was seen repeatedly, ten times or more. The chain is built from TRBV5-4 and TRBJ2-2; TRBD1 is a possible D gene (6 bases). CDR1 and CDR2 (germline): SGHNT, YYREEE (reference sequence). The V and J ends lost 4 bases and 7 bases respectively, with 11 bases between them. This CDR3 has 13 amino acids. CDR3 residues: CASSPRTVGELFF. CDR3 nucleotide sequence: TGTGCCAGCAGCCCCCGGACAGTCGGGGAGCTGTTTTTT.

This clone showed up many times. The J gene is TRBJ2-7, the V gene TRBV3-1; 7 nucleotides match TRBD2. V shed 1 base and J 4 bases; nucleotides not matched to a gene: 7. The CDR3 has 15 residues. Germline loops: CDR1 LGHDT, CDR2 YNNKEL (reference sequence). CDR3 region: CASSQGWEGRYEQYF. The CDR3 bases are TGTGCCAGCAGCCAAGGTTGGGAGGGCCGTTACGAGCAGTACTTC.

The gene calls are TRBV20-1 and TRBJ2-1; D perhaps matches TRBD2 (5 bases). Germline V gene data show CDR1 as DFQATT and CDR2 as SNEGSKA (reference sequence). The CDR3 has 13 amino acids. V was cut by 4 bases and J by 3 bases, with 10 bases left in between. Written as DNA, the CDR3 is TGCAGTGCTAATCCGGAGGTCTACAATGAGCAGTTCTTC. Its protein product is CSANPEVYNEQFF.

This clone qualifies as medium-sized. The chain links TRBV28 to TRBJ1-2; D ambiguous. The CDR3 covers 11 residues. The germline V gene has CDR1 MDHEN and CDR2 SYDVKM. V lost 2 bases and J lost 5, with 3 bases in between. The CDR3, as DNA: TGTGCCAGCAGTTTAGATTATGGCTACACCTTC. Translation: CASSLDYGYTF.

This clone ranks as medium-sized. This rearrangement joins TRBV12-3 or TRBV12-4 to TRBJ2-7; maybe TRBD1 (6 bases). This CDR3 is built from 15 residues. Trimming stripped 3 bases from V and 3 bases from J, with 15 bases between. DNA for the CDR3: TGTGCCAGCAGTTTTTTCCCAGCAGGGGACTACGAGCAGTACTTC. Translation: CASSFFPAGDYEQYF.

This clone has a handful of counts. The chain carries TRBV6-1 and TRBJ2-7, with a weak D call TRBD2 (6 bases). V was pared by 2 bases and J by 2 bases, with 16 bases between. The CDR3 length is 16 residues. The germline V gene encodes CDR1 MNHNS and CDR2 SASEGT. CDR3: CASSESFSGLPYEQYF. CDR3 coding DNA: TGTGCCAGCAGTGAATCTTTTAGCGGCCTTCCCTACGAGCAGTACTTC.

Turning to this clone: The junction departs from the called germline gene at one end, perhaps through a read error. The V and J genes are TRBV2 and TRBJ2-1; 13 bases match TRBD2. Germline V lookup: CDR1 SNHLY, CDR2 FYNNEI. The CDR3 sequence is 14 residues long. For the CDR3, the DNA is TGTGCCGGCAGACTAGCGGGAGGTGTAGGTGAGCAGTTCTTC. This sequence encodes CAGRLAGGVGEQFF. The full variable domain, in which reference TRBV2 and TRBJ2-1 provide the parts outside the CDR3, is EPEVTQTPSHQVTQMGQEVILRCVPISNHLYFYWYRQILGQKVEFLVSFYNNEISEKSEIFDDQFSVERPDGSNFTLKIRSTKLEDSAMYFCAGRLAGGVGEQFFGPGTRLTVL.

The rearrangement uses TRBV4-1 and TRBJ2-1, with 15 bases identical to TRBD2. The V segment lost 1 base and the J segment 7 bases; nucleotides outside the gene matches: 8. Germline assignment: CDR1 MGHRA and CDR2 YSYEKL. This CDR3 comprises 18 residues. The CDR3 DNA reads TGCGCCAGCAGCCAAGGGGGACTAGCGGGGGGCCTAGGAAATGAGCAGTTCTTC. This sequence encodes CASSQGGLAGGLGNEQFF.

In this sample, this clone is medium-sized (0.01 to 0.1%). This sequence joins TRBV4-1 and TRBJ1-3, with D possibly being TRBD1 (6 bases). The germline V and J ends were trimmed by 3 bases and 2 bases, with 11 bases remaining between them. The germline V gene encodes CDR1 MGHRA and CDR2 YSYEKL. The CDR3 has 15 amino acids. CDR3 region: CASSQEDRAGNTIYF. CDR3 bases: TGCGCCAGCAGCCAGGAGGACAGAGCTGGAAACACCATATATTTT.

This clone was recorded a few times. The chain links TRBV6-1 to TRBJ2-7, with D perhaps matching TRBD1 or TRBD2 (5 bases each). The CDR3 is 15 residues long. Germline values: CDR1 MNHNS, CDR2 SASEGT. Trimming removed 2 bases at V and 0 bases at J, with 11 bases between. CDR3 sequence reads: CASSEFWDGSYEQYF. The CDR3 DNA reads TGTGCCAGCAGTGAATTCTGGGACGGCTCCTACGAGCAGTACTTC.

This clone was seen at least ten times. J is TRBJ1-2 and V is TRBV7-3; 8 positions match TRBD1. Germline CDR1 is SGHTA and CDR2 is FQGTGA. J was trimmed by 3 bases and V by 5 bases; bases with no gene match: 11. This CDR3 region has 16 residues. CDR3 in amino acids: CASSPTGGGAYYGYTF. CDR3 coding DNA: TGTGCCAGCAGCCCAACAGGGGGAGGGGCCTACTATGGCTACACCTTC.

Within the sample, this clone is medium-sized. This sequence joins TRBV6-1 and TRBJ2-1; D is perhaps TRBD2 (5 bases). Germline values: CDR1 MNHNS, CDR2 SASEGT. The CDR3 runs to 15 residues. V lost 5 bases, J lost 8 bases, and 19 bases lay in between. The CDR3 spells CASSPRQEGRHEQFF. The CDR3 region has the DNA TGTGCCAGCAGTCCCCGCCAAGAGGGTCGGCATGAGCAGTTCTTC.

This clone turned up a few times. The J gene is TRBJ2-6, the V gene TRBV19, with D maybe TRBD1 (5 bases). The CDR3 totals 15 residues. Germline values: CDR1 LNHDA, CDR2 SQIVND (reference sequence). Trimming pared 6 bases from V and 2 bases from J, leaving 11 bases between. The CDR3 spells CASSLQAAGANVLTF. The CDR3 region has the DNA TGTGCCAGTAGCTTACAGGCAGCTGGGGCCAACGTCCTGACTTTC. Full variable domain (missing parts from reference TRBV19 and TRBJ2-6): DGGITQSPKYLFRKEGQNVTLSCEQNLNHDAMYWYRQDPGQGLRLIYYSQIVNDFQKGDIAEGYSVSREKKESFPLTVTSAQKNPTAFYLCASSLQAAGANVLTFGAGSRLTVL.